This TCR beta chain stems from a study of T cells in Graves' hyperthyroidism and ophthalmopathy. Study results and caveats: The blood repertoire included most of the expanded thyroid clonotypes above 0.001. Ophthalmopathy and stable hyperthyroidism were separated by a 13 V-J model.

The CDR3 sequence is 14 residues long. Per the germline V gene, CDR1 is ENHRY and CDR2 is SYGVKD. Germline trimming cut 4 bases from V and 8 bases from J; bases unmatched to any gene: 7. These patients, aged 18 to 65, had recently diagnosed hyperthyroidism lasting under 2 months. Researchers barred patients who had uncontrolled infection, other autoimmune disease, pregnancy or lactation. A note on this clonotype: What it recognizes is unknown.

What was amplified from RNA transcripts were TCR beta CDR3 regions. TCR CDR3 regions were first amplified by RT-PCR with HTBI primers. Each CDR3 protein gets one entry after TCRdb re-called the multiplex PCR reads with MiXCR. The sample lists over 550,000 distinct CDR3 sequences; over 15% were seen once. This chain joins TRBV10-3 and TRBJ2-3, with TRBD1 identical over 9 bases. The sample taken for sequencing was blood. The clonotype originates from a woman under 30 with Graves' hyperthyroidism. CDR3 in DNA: TGTGCCATCAGTGTTGGGACAGGGCGGGCTACGCAGTATTTT. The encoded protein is CAISVGTGRATQYF.